The rows below give T cell receptor beta chains drawn from one sample of a study of blood T cell repertoires in COVID-19. Only in-frame clones appear in the TCRdb table, and some are missing; sequencing was by immunoSEQ multiplex PCR. Among roughly 200,000 clones listed, roughly 80% were seen once. The specimen sequenced was peripheral blood. All receptors derive from a human donor in a cohort sampled during active COVID-19. Both conserved end residues are part of each CDR3. D genes are given only for firm matches. The size of a clone is reported for some rows only, either as once, few or many, or as a class for expanded clones.

j_call | clone_size | v_call | d_call | cdr3_nt | cdr3_aa
TRBJ1-2 | once | TRBV7-3 | . | TGTGCCAGCAGCTTAAACGGCAGGCAGGGCTATGGCTACACCTTC | CASSLNGRQGYGYTF
TRBJ1-2 | . | TRBV29-1 | . | TGCAGCGTTTTGGGGGGTTCTGGCTACACCTTC | CSVLGGSGYTF
TRBJ1-2 | . | TRBV6-2/TRBV6-3 | . | TGTGCCAGCAGTTACGGGACTTACTATGGCTACACCTTC | CASSYGTYYGYTF
TRBJ1-4 | . | TRBV5-1 | . | TGCGCCAGCAGGAAGGGGCTTAATGAAAAACTGTTTTTT | CASRKGLNEKLFF
TRBJ2-7 | . | TRBV5-5 | TRBD2 | TGTGCCAGCAGTAGTAGTGCCGGGGGGAACTACGAGCAGTACTTC | CASSSSAGGNYEQYF
TRBJ1-2 | . | TRBV4-1 | . | TGCGCCAGCAGCCAAGAAAAGGGGTTGTACTATGGCTACACCTTC | CASSQEKGLYYGYTF
TRBJ2-7 | few | TRBV6-5 | TRBD1 | TGTGCCAGCGGGAAGGGGCAGGGGGCCCGGGAGCAGTACTTC | CASGKGQGAREQYF
TRBJ1-2 | . | TRBV7-2 | TRBD1 | TGTGCCAGCAGCCCCCGAGCTGGACAGGGTGGCCAAACCACCTTC | CASSPRAGQGGQTTF
TRBJ2-7 | . | TRBV5-5 | TRBD1 | TGTGCCAGCAGCTCGTTTAGGACAGGGGGCGGAGAGCAGTACTTC | CASSSFRTGGGEQYF
TRBJ2-1 | . | TRBV27 | TRBD2 | TGTGCCAGCAGACGGGGGGGCTCCTACAATGAGCAGTTCTTC | CASRRGGSYNEQFF
TRBJ2-3 | . | TRBV4-3 | TRBD1 | TGCGCCAGCAGCCAGACCCGATGGGGGACAGGGAGCACAGATACGCAGTATTTT | CASSQTRWGTGSTDTQYF